Below, one T cell receptor (beta chain) is given with its context. Its antigen is unknown. The donors comprised healthy bone marrow donors. Although they were nominally healthy when sampled, donors likely had unrecorded immune exposures. This CDR3 comprises 15 residues. The ends were cut back, 0 bases at V and 1 base at J, with 7 bases in the middle. Germline V CDR1 and CDR2: SGHRS, YFSETQ. The record originates from a study of cytomegalovirus exposure and HLA in healthy donors. Use of 60 Vbeta and 13 Jbeta primers characterized the PCR. The method was immunoSEQ multiplex PCR; TCRdb's version includes in-frame clones alone and lacks a portion of them. This table has 95,000 to 110,000 clones, 65% to 80% appearing once. Overall study results and limits: As was reported, the HLA-A and HLA-B alleles of most subjects were accurately predicted from TCR beta sequences.

Sequences were obtained from PBMCs. The chain recombines TRBV5-1 with TRBJ2-2, with a weak D call TRBD2 (6 bases). This TCR was sampled from a young woman in good health and CMV-seropositive. CDR3 bases: TGCGCCAGCAGCTTGGCCGGGAGGAACACCGGGGAGCTGTTTTTT. It specifies CASSLAGRNTGELFF.